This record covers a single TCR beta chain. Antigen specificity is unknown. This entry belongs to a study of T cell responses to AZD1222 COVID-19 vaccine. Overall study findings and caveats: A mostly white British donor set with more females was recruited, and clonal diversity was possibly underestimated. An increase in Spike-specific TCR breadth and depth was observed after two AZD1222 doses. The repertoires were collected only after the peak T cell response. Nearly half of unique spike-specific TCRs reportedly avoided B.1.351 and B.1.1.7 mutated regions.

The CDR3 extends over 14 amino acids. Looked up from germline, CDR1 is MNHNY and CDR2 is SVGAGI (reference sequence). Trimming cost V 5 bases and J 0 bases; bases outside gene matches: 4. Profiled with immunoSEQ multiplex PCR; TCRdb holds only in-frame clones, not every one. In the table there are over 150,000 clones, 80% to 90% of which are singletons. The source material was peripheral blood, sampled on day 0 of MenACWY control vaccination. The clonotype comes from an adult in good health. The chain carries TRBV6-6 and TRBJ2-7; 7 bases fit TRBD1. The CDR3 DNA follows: TGTGCCAGCAGTCCCCGGGACAGCTCCTACGAGCAGTACGTC. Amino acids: CASSPRDSSYEQYV.